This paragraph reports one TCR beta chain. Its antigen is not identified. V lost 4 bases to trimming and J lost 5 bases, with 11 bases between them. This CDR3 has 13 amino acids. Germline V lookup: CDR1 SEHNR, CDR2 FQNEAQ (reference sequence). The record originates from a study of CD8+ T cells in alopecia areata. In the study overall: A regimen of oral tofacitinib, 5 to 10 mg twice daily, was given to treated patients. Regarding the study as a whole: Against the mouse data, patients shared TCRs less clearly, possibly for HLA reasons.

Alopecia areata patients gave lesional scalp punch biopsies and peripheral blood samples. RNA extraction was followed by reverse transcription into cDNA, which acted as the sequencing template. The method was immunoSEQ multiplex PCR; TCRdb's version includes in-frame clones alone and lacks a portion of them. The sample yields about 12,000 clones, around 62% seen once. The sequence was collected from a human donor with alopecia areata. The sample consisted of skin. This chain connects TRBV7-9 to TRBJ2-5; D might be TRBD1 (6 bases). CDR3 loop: CASSSTGTETQYF. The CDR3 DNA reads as TGTGCCAGCAGCTCCACAGGGACGGAGACCCAGTACTTC.